This T cell receptor beta chain appears in the sequencing data of a study of cytomegalovirus exposure and HLA in healthy donors. General study findings and limits: Data from an earlier analysis indicated that most TCR beta V segments were productive either about 87% or about 30% of the time. Follow-up analysis later connected one missense variant in DCLRE1C with trimming of TCR beta V- and J-genes.

Trimming shortened V by 1 base and J by 3 bases, and 8 bases separated the two germline ends. In germline, CDR1 is MDHEN, CDR2 SYDVKM. The length of the CDR3 is 14 residues. PCR was performed using 60 Vbeta and 13 Jbeta primers. In the source study's methods: In a later analysis, of around 83 million unique beta chains, about 12 million appeared in at least two donors. Generated by immunoSEQ multiplex PCR, the TCRdb table keeps only in-frame clones and is missing some. The V and J calls and clone size are taken from that table; D and trimming were inferred from the DNA. The repertoire holds about 120,000 clones, 80% to 90% seen once, with 11% in the top ten. At collection, donors were nominally healthy, but unrecorded immune exposures were probable. This clone was observed a few times. Its antigen is not known.

The gene calls are TRBV28 and TRBJ2-3; D perhaps matches TRBD2 (6 bases). This TCR was sampled from a male donor in good health and CMV-seropositive. What was sequenced was PBMCs. The CDR3 loop is CASSLSRGTDTQYF. Here the CDR3 DNA reads TGTGCCAGCAGTTTATCACGGGGGACAGATACGCAGTATTTT.